This T cell receptor beta chain was identified during a study of identical twins. Study-level results: Findings depended on cross-sectional statistics rather than tracking the same donors.

Healthy Caucasians, and only they, were the donors. TCRdb itself ran the 5' RACE reads through MiXCR, one entry per CDR3 protein. The table has 700,000 to 950,000 distinct CDR3 sequences, approximately 13% seen once. The CDR3 totals 14 residues. Germline assignment: CDR1 KGHSH and CDR2 LQKENI. V dropped 3 bases and J dropped 5 bases, with 13 bases sitting between them. Comments on this clonotype: Its antigen is unidentified.

Another study also made use of these data, one on yellow fever vaccine responses in identical twins.

The source is a woman aged 18-30 years in good health. This chain joins TRBV18 and TRBJ2-5; TRBD2 might be the D (6 bases). The specimen was PBMCs. CDR3 loop: CASSPGREEETQYF. The CDR3 DNA reads as TGTGCCAGCTCACCGGGAAGGGAGGAGGAGACCCAGTACTTC.